A selection of T cell receptor beta chains follows, all from one sample in a study of CD8 T cells in ankylosing spondylitis. Each CDR3 protein gets one entry after TCRdb re-called the 5' RACE reads with MiXCR. The sample holds a few hundred thousand distinct CDR3 sequences, roughly 12% seen once. The material sequenced was blood, either unsorted or a sorted T cell fraction (not recorded which). These receptors were obtained from a male donor with ankylosing spondylitis. Each CDR3 is given with its conserved first and last residue. Each record gives: D gene, clone size, V gene, J gene, CDR3 protein, CDR3 DNA. D genes are given only for firm matches. Clone size is not always given. Where it is, it says once, few, many or a class for expanded clones.

TRBD1	-	TRBV7-9	TRBJ1-1	CASRPRTGMNTEAFF	TGTGCCAGCAGACCCAGGACAGGAATGAACACTGAAGCTTTCTTT
-	-	TRBV28	TRBJ2-1	CASKMTESSYNEQFF	TGTGCCAGCAAAATGACAGAGAGCTCCTACAATGAGCAGTTCTTC
TRBD1	few	TRBV24-1	TRBJ2-3	CATSVTGGSDTQYF	TGTGCCACCAGTGTGACAGGGGGCTCAGATACGCAGTATTTT
-	many	TRBV10-3	TRBJ2-2	CAIREGQETGELFF	TGTGCCATCAGAGAAGGACAAGAAACCGGGGAGCTGTTTTTT
TRBD1	-	TRBV4-2	TRBJ1-6	CASSQDLGQGIANSPLHF	TGTGCCAGCAGCCAAGATCTGGGACAGGGAATCGCGAATTCACCCCTCCACTTT
-	few	TRBV29-1	TRBJ2-3	CSYRGMGTDTQYF	TGCAGCTATAGAGGGATGGGCACAGATACGCAGTATTTT
-	few	TRBV6-2/TRBV6-3	TRBJ2-1	CASSMGTGLQANEQFF	TGTGCCAGCAGTATGGGTACAGGGCTCCAAGCAAACGAGCAGTTCTTC
-	few	TRBV7-9	TRBJ2-7	CASSRGPLYEQYF	TGTGCCAGCAGCCGAGGGCCCCTCTACGAGCAGTACTTC
TRBD1	many	TRBV5-6	TRBJ1-5	CASSFDRGQPQHF	TGTGCCAGCAGCTTCGACAGGGGGCAGCCCCAGCATTTT
-	few	TRBV4-2	TRBJ1-3	CASSQAGQGGFGNTIYF	TGTGCCAGCAGCCAAGCCGGGCAAGGTGGTTTTGGAAACACCATATATTTT
TRBD1	-	TRBV5-1	TRBJ2-1	CASSRTIQGAQDNEQFF	TGCGCCAGCAGCCGAACTATCCAGGGGGCGCAGGACAATGAGCAGTTCTTC
-	-	TRBV7-7	TRBJ2-2	CASSLTAGLGDGELFF	TGTGCCAGCAGCTTAACCGCGGGACTGGGGGACGGGGAGCTGTTTTTT
TRBD2	few	TRBV3-1	TRBJ2-1	CASSRSSGRGLYNEQFF	TGTGCCAGCAGCCGGTCCAGCGGGAGGGGCCTCTACAATGAGCAGTTCTTC
-	many	TRBV9	TRBJ2-2	CASSVDGGRTTTGELFF	TGTGCCAGCAGCGTAGACGGGGGGCGAACGACCACCGGGGAGCTGTTTTTT